Following are 30 T cell receptor beta chains from one sample sequenced in a study of blood T cell repertoires in COVID-19. Here immunoSEQ multiplex PCR was the method, and the copy in TCRdb shows in-frame clones only, minus some. The data show around 89,000 clones, roughly 87% seen once. The material sequenced was peripheral blood. All receptors come from a middle-aged man with acute or convalescent COVID-19.

The chain couples TRBV19 to TRBJ1-3, with TRBD1 identical over 10 bases. The CDR3 spans 17 residues. Germline-derived CDR1 and CDR2 are LNHDA and SQIVND (reference sequence). V was pared by 11 bases and J by 0 bases, with 13 bases of the junction left unmatched. The CDR3 sequence is CAGGVPGQGLSGNTIYF. Here the CDR3 DNA reads TGTGCCGGAGGGGTCCCGGGACAGGGGCTCTCTGGAAACACCATATATTTT.

As for this clone: The same CDR3 also results from other DNA sequences found in this sample. This chain connects TRBV5-1 to TRBJ1-2; a possible D gene is TRBD1 (5 bases). Germline-derived CDR1 and CDR2 are SGHRS and YFSETQ. The CDR3 loop spans 13 amino acids. Trimming shortened V by 4 bases and J by 3 bases, and 10 bases separated the two germline ends. CDR3 coding DNA: TGCGCCAGCAGCCCGCAGGGTGACTATGGCTACACCTTC. It specifies CASSPQGDYGYTF.

The rearrangement links TRBV6-5 to TRBJ1-3; the D is unclear. The CDR3 totals 14 residues. The V gene lost 6 bases and the J gene lost 0 bases, with 9 bases spanning the gap. In germline, CDR1 is MNHEY, CDR2 SVGAGI. CDR3 bases: TGTGCCAGCAGGGCTCAAATCTCTGGAAACACCATATATTTT. The encoded protein is CASRAQISGNTIYF.

This chain uses TRBV5-6 with TRBJ2-7, with 11 bases aligning to TRBD2. V shed 4 bases and J 2 bases; nucleotides not matched to a gene: 5. Germline CDR1 reads SGHDT; CDR2 reads YYEEEE. The CDR3 runs to 15 residues. CDR3 sequence: CASSLTSGITYEQYF. The CDR3 nucleotides read TGTGCCAGCAGCCTGACTAGCGGGATAACCTACGAGCAGTACTTC.

This clone ranks as medium-sized (0.01 to 0.1%). The chain recombines TRBV5-1 with TRBJ1-4; 7 bases are a match to TRBD1. The CDR3 contains 15 residues. Germline V gene sequence: CDR1 SGHRS, CDR2 YFSETQ. After removal of 7 bases from V and 8 bases from J, the junction contained 14 bases not matched to a gene. The CDR3 reads CASDNQQGSGEKLFF. The CDR3 coding sequence is TGCGCCAGCGATAACCAACAGGGGTCGGGAGAAAAACTGTTTTTT.

The rearrangement links TRBV5-1 to TRBJ2-7; D remains unclear. CDR1 is SGHRS, CDR2 YFSETQ, per germline. Trimming took off 3 bases at V and 5 bases at J, with 15 bases between the two ends. This CDR3 comprises 14 residues. The CDR3 coding sequence is TGCGCCAGCAGCTCATGGGCCATCGTCGACGAGCAGTACTTC. Protein: CASSSWAIVDEQYF.

The rearrangement joins TRBV2 to TRBJ1-1, with TRBD1 matching 8 bases. From germline, CDR1 is SNHLY and CDR2 FYNNEI. Trimming took 6 bases from V and 12 from J; bases not matched to a gene: 15. CDR3 length: 14 amino acids. CDR3 sequence (DNA): TGTGCCAGCAGAGCGTCCGGGACAGGCATCGGAACTTTCTTT. Its protein product is CASRASGTGIGTFF.

The chain employs TRBV10-3 and TRBJ2-7; 8 bases map to TRBD1. Trimming took 5 bases from V and 7 from J; bases not matched to a gene: 10. Germline-derived CDR1 and CDR2 are ENHRY and SYGVKD. There are 14 residues in the CDR3. The CDR3 loop reads CAISTPGQGKEQYV. The CDR3 coding sequence is TGTGCCATCAGTACCCCCGGACAGGGAAAGGAGCAGTACGTC.

The chain joins TRBV12-3 or TRBV12-4 to TRBJ1-1; 7 bases are a match to TRBD1. The V and J ends lost 5 bases and 8 bases, in that order; junction bases with no gene match: 8. The CDR3 runs 13 residues. The CDR3 loop is CASSPTGLAEAFF. CDR3 bases: TGTGCCAGCAGTCCGACAGGGCTCGCCGAAGCTTTCTTT.

The CDR3: CASSYTIYGRSEFF. The CDR3 DNA reads as TGTGCCAGCAGTTACACCATATATGGCAGGTCGGAGTTCTTC. J is TRBJ2-1 and V is TRBV6-2 or TRBV6-3; D not resolved. The ends were cut back, 2 bases at V and 14 bases at J, with 19 bases in the middle. The CDR3 loop spans 14 amino acids. The V gene's germline CDR1 is MNHEY and CDR2 SVGEGT.

The chain carries TRBV19 and TRBJ1-1, with D possibly TRBD1 on 5 matching bases. Trimming took 4 bases from V and 5 from J, leaving 17 bases between them. The V gene's germline CDR1 is LNHDA and CDR2 SQIVND (reference sequence). The length of the CDR3 is 15 residues. CDR3 nucleotide sequence: TGTGCCAGTAGTACCGCCCCGGGGGTGGTAACTGAAGCTTTCTTT. It encodes CASSTAPGVVTEAFF.

The J gene is TRBJ2-1, the V gene TRBV5-1; D is undetermined. Trimming left V 3 bases short and J 8 bases short, with 21 bases between. Germline V gene lookup returns CDR1 SGHRS and CDR2 YFSETQ. The CDR3 loop spans 16 amino acids. CDR3 protein: CASSSNDWKTSHEQFF. CDR3 DNA sequence: TGCGCCAGCAGCTCTAACGACTGGAAGACGTCCCATGAGCAGTTCTTC. Using reference TRBV5-1 and TRBJ2-1 for the parts outside the CDR3, the full variable domain is KAGVTQTPRYLIKTRGQQVTLSCSPISGHRSVSWYQQTPGQGLQFLFEYFSETQRNKGNFPGRFSGRQFSNSRSEMNVSTLELGDSALYLCASSSNDWKTSHEQFFGPGTRLTVL.

This clone has a single count. The V and J genes are TRBV9 and TRBJ2-5, with D perhaps matching TRBD2 (6 bases). Germline V CDR1 and CDR2: SGDLS, YYNGEE. There are 15 residues in the CDR3. Trimming took off 0 bases at V and 5 bases at J, with 14 bases between the two ends. CDR3 sequence: CASSVAGDGYETQYF. CDR3 coding DNA: TGTGCCAGCAGCGTAGCGGGGGATGGGTATGAGACCCAGTACTTC. Combining the CDR3 with reference TRBV9 and TRBJ2-5 gives the whole variable domain DSGVTQTPKHLITATGQRVTLRCSPRSGDLSVYWYQQSLDQGLQFLIQYYNGEERAKGNILERFSAQQFPDLHSELNLSSLELGDSALYFCASSVAGDGYETQYFGPGTRLLVL.

The chain uses TRBV28 and TRBJ1-5; 8 positions agree with TRBD1. Germline V gives CDR1 MDHEN, CDR2 SYDVKM. The CDR3 is made up of 14 amino acids. V trimming: 4 bases; J trimming: 9 bases; junction bases outside the gene matches: 8. The CDR3 DNA is TGTGCCAGCAGTTCCACTGGACAGGGCCCGCCCCAGCATTTT. Protein: CASSSTGQGPPQHF.

The chain employs TRBV5-1 and TRBJ1-3; 7 nucleotides match TRBD1. The CDR3 extends over 15 amino acids. The J segment lost 3 bases and the V segment lost 4 bases, leaving 7 bases of the junction unmatched. Germline V gene data show CDR1 as SGHRS and CDR2 as YFSETQ. This chain's CDR3 is CASSLTTGIGNTIYF. CDR3 sequence (DNA): TGCGCCAGCAGCCTAACGACAGGGATTGGAAACACCATATATTTT.

The rearrangement uses TRBV7-8 and TRBJ2-7, with D possibly TRBD1 on 6 matching bases. Per germline, CDR1 SGHVS and CDR2 FQNEAQ. The V gene lost 6 bases and the J gene lost 5 bases, with 14 bases spanning the gap. This CDR3 comprises 13 residues. CDR3 nucleotides: TGTGCCAGCAGTGTACAGGGTTTCAACGAGCAGTACGTC. Its protein is CASSVQGFNEQYV.

This chain connects TRBV12-3 or TRBV12-4 to TRBJ1-1; 9 bases fit TRBD1. This CDR3 region has 13 residues. V dropped 6 bases and J dropped 4; count of bases not matched to a gene: 3. The CDR3 region is CASRPTGGTEAFF. In DNA form, the CDR3 reads TGTGCCAGCAGGCCGACAGGGGGCACTGAAGCTTTCTTT.

V and J are TRBV12-3 or TRBV12-4 and TRBJ2-1; 8 positions agree with TRBD1. The CDR3 totals 12 residues. V gave up 6 bases and J gave up 6 bases; unmatched junction bases: 1. CDR3 sequence reads: CASRTGANEQFF. Written as DNA, the CDR3 is TGTGCCAGCAGGACAGGGGCCAATGAGCAGTTCTTC.

As concerns this clone: A junction boundary mismatches the germline segment, possibly from a read error. The chain couples TRBV15 to TRBJ2-1; 7 positions agree with TRBD2. CDR1 LNHNV and CDR2 YYDKDF come from the germline V gene (reference sequence). This CDR3 region has 14 residues. CDR3 region: CATSRGAGEGKGVF. The CDR3 nucleotides read TGTGCCACCAGCAGAGGGGCCGGGGAGGGGAAAGGGGTCTTC.

The chain joins TRBV2 to TRBJ1-6; perhaps TRBD1 as D (5 bases). V was clipped by 6 bases and J by 10 bases, with 13 bases between them. Germline CDR1 reads SNHLY; CDR2 reads FYNNEI. CDR3 size: 13 residues. This chain's CDR3 is CASSRGGDSPLHF. CDR3 DNA sequence: TGTGCCAGCAGCCGCGGGGGTGACTCACCCCTCCACTTT.

The chain combines TRBV6-6 with TRBJ1-2, with 7 bases matching TRBD1. With 6 bases clipped from V and 5 bases from J, the junction kept 9 bases outside the gene matches. The CDR3 totals 14 residues. Germline CDR1 is MNHNY and CDR2 is SVGAGI (reference sequence). The CDR3 loop is CASSGTAGNYGYTF. The CDR3 DNA is TGTGCCAGCAGCGGGACAGCTGGAAATTATGGCTACACCTTC.

This chain uses TRBV19 with TRBJ2-2, with no clear D. Deletions cut 5 bases from V and 1 base from J, with 11 bases between. Germline CDR1 and CDR2: LNHDA and SQIVND (reference sequence). The CDR3 runs to 15 residues. The CDR3: CASSPQTRNTGELFF. CDR3 sequence (DNA): TGTGCCAGTAGTCCCCAGACACGGAACACCGGGGAGCTGTTTTTT.

The rearrangement uses TRBV2 and TRBJ1-5; no reliable D call. The CDR3 is 15 amino acids. In germline, CDR1 is SNHLY, CDR2 FYNNEI. Trimming stripped 3 bases from V and 9 bases from J, with 18 bases between. CDR3 DNA sequence: TGTGCCAGCAGTGAGCTCGGAGGGAGCAGGCCGCCCCAGCATTTT. Protein product: CASSELGGSRPPQHF.

The chain recombines TRBV5-1 with TRBJ1-1, with D possibly TRBD1 on 6 matching bases. V lost 7 bases, J lost 3 bases, and 13 bases lay in between. This CDR3 is 13 amino acids long. Germline-derived CDR1 and CDR2 are SGHRS and YFSETQ. The CDR3 DNA is TGCGCCAGCCGACGGGACACGGACACTGAAGCTTTCTTT. Its protein is CASRRDTDTEAFF.

CDR3 in DNA: TGTGCCAGCAGCTCCTTTGCCGCCGGTCCCGTGCCCCAGCATTTT. Its translation: CASSSFAAGPVPQHF. This chain links TRBV7-9 with TRBJ1-5; D is ambiguous. This CDR3 region has 15 residues. With 4 bases removed from V and 9 bases from J, the gap between germline ends came to 19 bases. Germline loops: CDR1 SEHNR, CDR2 FQNEAQ (reference sequence).

The rearrangement uses TRBV6-5 and TRBJ2-3; 7 positions match TRBD2. V shed 6 bases and J 0 bases; nucleotides not matched to a gene: 6. There are 15 residues in the CDR3. Germline-derived CDR1 and CDR2 are MNHEY and SVGAGI. The CDR3 DNA reads as TGTGCCAGCAGCCCCCTAGCGGCCAGCACAGATACGCAGTATTTT. Translated, it gives CASSPLAASTDTQYF.

The chain joins TRBV6-5 to TRBJ1-6, with D hard to call. The CDR3 length is 16 residues. Trimming took off 0 bases at V and 5 bases at J, with 11 bases between the two ends. Germline values: CDR1 MNHEY, CDR2 SVGAGI. CDR3 coding DNA: TGTGCCAGCAGTTACTCTACCCGGGGAAATAATTCACCCCTCCACTTT. It translates to CASSYSTRGNNSPLHF.

The chain couples TRBV15 to TRBJ1-2; D is unclear. This CDR3 has 17 residues. Trimming removed 0 bases at V and 1 base at J, with 15 bases between. Germline V lookup: CDR1 LNHNV, CDR2 YYDKDF (reference sequence). CDR3 DNA sequence: TGTGCCACCAGCAGAGAGAAAACTCTCCGAAGTAACTATGGCTACACCTTC. It yields the protein CATSREKTLRSNYGYTF.

The chain joins TRBV9 to TRBJ2-2; TRBD1 matches 10 bases. The V and J ends lost 0 bases and 5 bases, in that order; junction bases with no gene match: 4. The length of the CDR3 is 16 residues. Germline CDR1 reads SGDLS; CDR2 reads YYNGEE. DNA for the CDR3: TGTGCCAGCAGCGTAGGGGACAGGGGCATTACCGGGGAGCTGTTTTTT. This encodes CASSVGDRGITGELFF.

The sample holds one count of this clone. The chain carries TRBV19 and TRBJ2-5; 9 nucleotides match TRBD2. Unmatched junction bases numbered 8, after V lost 4 bases and J lost 5 bases. The CDR3 is made up of 15 amino acids. Germline-derived CDR1 and CDR2 are LNHDA and SQIVND (reference sequence). The CDR3: CASSTSGGQGETQYF. The CDR3 DNA sequence: TGTGCCAGTAGTACCAGCGGGGGGCAGGGGGAGACCCAGTACTTC.